Listed below are T cell receptor beta chains from one sample, sequenced in a study of blood T cell repertoires in COVID-19. Data came from immunoSEQ multiplex PCR; TCRdb stores just in-frame clones and leaves some out. The data hold around 330,000 clones, with 90% observed a single time. The sequenced sample consisted of PBMCs or T cells enriched from blood (not recorded which). These receptors were obtained from a man in his sixties who had recovered from COVID-19. Each CDR3 is given with its conserved first and last residue. Each record gives: CDR3 length, V gene, CDR3 protein.

>11|TRBV5-1
CASRTGLELFF
>11|TRBV18
CASSSGGEAFF
>13|TRBV2
CASSAGLGYGYTF
>15|TRBV6-5
CASRRDGSSGNTIYF
>15|TRBV15
CATSRDLVSYNEQFF
>16|TRBV6-2/TRBV6-3
CASSIQGPGITDTQYF
>14|TRBV4-1
CASSPGAWGNTIYF
>15|TRBV7-9
CASSLAPRANSPLHF
>15|TRBV5-1
CASSGGQDYNSPLHF
>16|TRBV19
CASSIVPTGPNQPQHF
>18|TRBV15
CATSRDPRGPLTGTEAFF
>15|TRBV20-1
CSASRGGPVPNEQFF
>13|TRBV7-9
CASSLMTGGGYTF
>13|TRBV2
CARTQAGTALAFF
>18|TRBV6-4
CASSDSKGPSGFTDTQYF
>15|TRBV5-1
CASSLGTGGYIEQYF
>16|TRBV4-1
CASSQTRGLAEETQYF
>16|TRBV7-9
CASSPPWSGVGNTIYF
>12|TRBV29-1
CSVWTGETEAFF
>16|TRBV7-2
CASSLDWTSGTYEQYF
>17|TRBV4-3
CASSQNPQGSALREAFF
>14|TRBV28
CASSRSGGNSPLHF
>15|TRBV5-4
CASSRSGGNTDTQYF
>14|TRBV5-4
CASSPGGTNEKLFF
>14|TRBV3-1/TRBV3-2
CASSFTGQGDEQYF
>14|TRBV4-2
CASSQDTGSYGYTF
>13|TRBV20-1
CSASIGTGDGYTF
>12|TRBV6-5
CASRRQGSGYTF
>16|TRBV6-1
CASSEDFRPTNEKLFF
>13|TRBV5-1
CASSLDGAYEQYF
>16|TRBV7-3
CASSSRTSGGYNEQFF
>15|TRBV19
CASSPSGVMNTEAFF